The source of this T cell receptor (beta chain) is a study of cytomegalovirus exposure and HLA in healthy donors. Broader study findings: One variant, a missense change in DCLRE1C, was linked in a later analysis to TCR beta V- and J-gene trimming. Apparent HLA restriction characterized most CMV-associated TCR beta chains in a later analysis. Earlier findings revealed that most TCR beta V segments proved productive either about 90% or about 30% of the time.

V was clipped by 8 bases and J by 4 bases; unmatched bases: 10. The germline gives CDR1 LGHNA, CDR2 YNFKEQ. The CDR3 covers 15 residues. About this clone itself: Its antigen is still unknown.

PCR involved 60 Vbeta and 13 Jbeta primers. Sequencing used immunoSEQ multiplex PCR; TCRdb keeps in-frame clones, though not all of them. Seen here are around 150,000 clones, approximately 70% observed once, and the top ten hold 7.1%. This sequence joins TRBV4-2 and TRBJ2-3, with 9 bases matching TRBD2. Sequenced sample: PBMCs. The receptor was isolated from a man aged 40-49 years in good health and CMV-seropositive. The CDR3 nucleotides read TGTGCCAGCGGATGGGGCGGGGGGGCACCAGATACGCAGTATTTT. It codes for CASGWGGGAPDTQYF.